This T cell receptor (beta chain) was observed in a study of cytotoxic CD8 clonotypes in ibrutinib-treated CLL. The wider study: Patients: roughly twelve relapsed/refractory, approximately 15 treatment-naive, 17 to 18 IGHV unmutated. General study findings and limits: Clonality increased at ibrutinib response, then returned toward baseline at progression. Patients showed higher baseline clonality than age-matched healthy donors, and it tracked circulating CD8+ T-cell counts.

As to this clone: Its target is not known.

Investigators sought sequencing depths of between 1 in 200,000 and 1 in 1 million T cells. The repertoire was sequenced with immunoSEQ multiplex PCR; TCRdb's copy has only in-frame clones and lacks some. Of about 40,000 clones listed, roughly two thirds are singletons. The CDR3 runs 13 residues. Germline V gene lookup returns CDR1 LGHNT and CDR2 FRNRAP. V was trimmed by 0 bases and J by 12 bases, leaving 12 bases between them. V usage is TRBV12-5 and J usage is TRBJ2-1, with a possible D match to TRBD2 (6 bases). The material was PBMCs, obtained at disease progression, from a patient treated with ibrutinib. The sequence came from a human donor with chronic lymphocytic leukemia. CDR3 DNA sequence: TGTGCTAGTGGTTTGGTATGGGAGGTGTCGCAGTTCTTC. Protein sequence: CASGLVWEVSQFF.